Following are 9 T cell receptor beta chains from one sample sequenced in a study of early T cells in non-severe SARS-CoV-2 infection. Using its own MiXCR run on the 5' RACE reads, TCRdb lists one record per CDR3 protein. The table records 86,000 or so distinct CDR3 sequences, roughly 13% of them present only once. Sequencing was performed on whole blood. The receptor source for this set is an adult who was a healthcare worker with PCR-confirmed SARS-CoV-2 infection or an uninfected control (not recorded which).

This clonotype came up a few times. V is TRBV6-1 and J is TRBJ2-5; D is uncertain. The germline V gene encodes CDR1 MNHNS and CDR2 SASEGT. The V end was cut by 8 bases, the J end by 1 base, with 11 bases between. The length of the CDR3 is 13 residues. CDR3 sequence: CASRKQPQETQYF. Written as DNA, the CDR3 is TGTGCCAGCCGAAAACAACCCCAAGAGACCCAGTACTTC.

This clonotype showed up just a few times. The chain employs TRBV7-9 and TRBJ1-2; the D gene is possibly TRBD1 (5 bases). CDR3 length equals 14 residues. Trimming removed 1 base from V and 4 bases from J, with 10 bases in between. Looked up from germline, CDR1 is SEHNR and CDR2 is FQNEAQ (reference sequence). CDR3 protein: CASSLGRQSYGYTF. The CDR3 region has the DNA TGTGCCAGCAGCTTAGGTAGACAGTCCTATGGCTACACCTTC.

The rearrangement uses TRBV19 and TRBJ1-2; D gene ambiguous. This CDR3 has 9 amino acids. Germline assignment: CDR1 LNHDA and CDR2 SQIVND (reference sequence). Trimming shortened V by 10 bases and J by 7 bases, and 7 bases separated the two germline ends. In DNA, the CDR3 is TGTGCCACCGGTCCTGGCTACACCTTC. Protein: CATGPGYTF.

This chain connects TRBV12-3 or TRBV12-4 to TRBJ2-1, with unresolved D. CDR3 length equals 15 residues. V was trimmed by 3 bases and J by 5 bases, leaving 14 bases between them. The CDR3 spells CASSFPTGVDNEQFF. The CDR3, as DNA: TGTGCCAGCAGTTTTCCCACTGGTGTTGACAATGAGCAGTTCTTC.

This clonotype was picked up a small number of times. This rearrangement joins TRBV5-1 to TRBJ1-1; 8 bases match TRBD1. After removal of 3 bases from V and 11 bases from J, the junction contained 12 bases not matched to a gene. In germline, CDR1 is SGHRS, CDR2 YFSETQ. The CDR3 is made up of 14 amino acids. The CDR3 DNA reads as TGCGCCAGCAGCTACGGGACAGGCTCAGGAAGGGCTTTCTTT. This codes for CASSYGTGSGRAFF.

This clonotype appeared many times. V is TRBV11-1 and J is TRBJ2-1, with a tentative D call TRBD1 (5 bases). The CDR3 runs 15 residues. Looked up from germline, CDR1 is SGHAT and CDR2 is FQDESV (reference sequence). V gave up 7 bases and J gave up 4 bases, with 17 bases separating them. This chain's CDR3 is CASTTGADPYNEQFF. The CDR3 nucleotides read TGTGCCAGCACCACTGGGGCCGACCCGTACAATGAGCAGTTCTTC.

This clonotype was seen only a few times. V and J are TRBV20-1 and TRBJ2-3; 11 bases line up with TRBD2. Germline V gene lookup returns CDR1 DFQATT and CDR2 SNEGSKA (reference sequence). With 6 bases clipped from V and 4 bases from J, the junction kept 12 bases outside the gene matches. The CDR3 length is 16 residues. Written as DNA, the CDR3 is TGCAGTGCGCAAATTAGCGGGGGGGCGGCCCCAGATACGCAGTATTTT. It translates to CSAQISGGAAPDTQYF.

Only a few counts were recorded for this clonotype. The chain combines TRBV19 with TRBJ2-7, with D perhaps matching TRBD2 (5 bases). Between the trimmed V and J ends, which lost 8 bases and 2 bases, there was a span of 13 bases. The germline V gene encodes CDR1 LNHDA and CDR2 SQIVND (reference sequence). The CDR3 extends over 13 amino acids. CDR3 in amino acids: CASAPGITYEQYF. In DNA form, the CDR3 reads TGTGCCAGTGCCCCCGGGATAACCTACGAGCAGTACTTC.

In this sample, this clonotype turned up many times. The J gene is TRBJ2-2, the V gene TRBV29-1, with 7 bases aligning to TRBD1. This CDR3 has 14 amino acids. V trimming: 6 bases; J trimming: 2 bases; junction bases outside the gene matches: 6. Germline V gives CDR1 SQVTM, CDR2 ANQGSEA. The chain's CDR3 is CSVSGTDNTGELFF. The CDR3 DNA is TGCAGCGTCTCCGGGACAGATAACACCGGGGAGCTGTTTTTT.